The next 31 T cell receptor beta chains were all read from a single sample in a study of T cells after yellow fever vaccination. Using its own MiXCR run on the 5' RACE reads, TCRdb lists one record per CDR3 protein. The data show hundreds of thousands of distinct CDR3 sequences, just over 20% seen once. The input for sequencing was PBMCs, taken roughly 20 days after the first yellow fever vaccination. The receptors come from a man in his late teens or twenties who received the YFV17D yellow fever vaccine.

This chain uses TRBV15 with TRBJ2-7; D might be TRBD2 (5 bases). Per germline, CDR1 LNHNV and CDR2 YYDKDF (reference sequence). This CDR3 comprises 14 residues. Trimming took 0 bases from V and 3 from J, leaving 9 bases between them. The CDR3 DNA reads as TGTGCCACCAGCAGAGATCACGGGGTCTACGAGCAGTACTTC. Translated, it gives CATSRDHGVYEQYF.

V usage is TRBV29-1 and J usage is TRBJ1-3, with 7 bases matching TRBD1. Unmatched junction bases numbered 8, after V lost 7 bases and J lost 2 bases. The CDR3 runs to 14 residues. CDR1 and CDR2 (germline): SQVTM, ANQGSEA. CDR3 residues: CSARQGSTGNTIYF. The CDR3 nucleotides read TGCAGCGCCAGACAGGGTTCGACTGGAAACACCATATATTTT.

This clonotype was detected ten times or more. The chain recombines TRBV11-2 with TRBJ2-7; D gene unclear. The germline V and J ends were trimmed by 2 bases and 0 bases, with 5 bases remaining between them. The germline V gene encodes CDR1 SGHAT and CDR2 FQNNGV. CDR3 length equals 13 residues. As DNA, the CDR3 is TGTGCCAGCAGCTTATCGGCCTCCTACGAGCAGTACGTC. Translation: CASSLSASYEQYV.

The chain joins TRBV5-1 to TRBJ2-1; D remains ambiguous. Trimming pared 0 bases from V and 2 bases from J, leaving 15 bases between. The length of the CDR3 is 17 residues. CDR1 and CDR2 (germline): SGHRS, YFSETQ. The CDR3 loop reads CASSLGVTAQAYNEQFF. The CDR3 region has the DNA TGCGCCAGCAGCTTGGGCGTCACGGCCCAGGCCTACAATGAGCAGTTCTTC.

A few counts support this clonotype. The CDR3, as DNA: TGTGCCAGCAGACCCCTCCGGGGGCAGTCGGATGAAAAACTGTTTTTT. Translated, it gives CASRPLRGQSDEKLFF. The chain links TRBV6-2 or TRBV6-3 to TRBJ1-4, with D perhaps matching TRBD1 (6 bases). This CDR3 is 16 amino acids long. Germline-derived CDR1 and CDR2 are MNHEY and SVGEGT. V lost 6 bases and J 6 bases, leaving 20 bases between the germline ends.

This clonotype was detected a few times. The V and J genes are TRBV7-9 and TRBJ2-1, with a tentative D call TRBD1 (7 bases). This CDR3 is 10 amino acids long. V lost 5 bases, J lost 12 bases, and 8 bases lay in between. Germline-derived CDR1 and CDR2 are SEHNR and FQNEAQ (reference sequence). In nucleotides, the CDR3 is TGTGCCAGCAGCCAGGGGGGGCAGTTCTTC. Translation gives CASSQGGQFF. Combining the CDR3 with reference TRBV7-9 and TRBJ2-1 gives the whole variable domain DTGVSQNPRHKITKRGQNVTFRCDPISEHNRLYWYRQTLGQGPEFLTYFQNEAQLEKSRLLSDRFSAERPKGSFSTLEIQRTEQGDSAMYLCASSQGGQFFGPGTRLTVL.

This clonotype was recorded many times. The chain recombines TRBV7-9 with TRBJ2-7; tentatively, D is TRBD1 (6 bases). This CDR3 has 14 amino acids. Germline V gene lookup returns CDR1 SEHNR and CDR2 FQNEAQ (reference sequence). Trimming removed 5 bases from V and 2 bases from J, with 13 bases in between. The DNA of the CDR3 is TGTGCCAGCAGCCTGGGGACACTGGCCTACGAGCAGTACTTC. It is translated as CASSLGTLAYEQYF. Based on the CDR3 plus reference TRBV7-9 and TRBJ2-7, the full variable domain is DTGVSQNPRHKITKRGQNVTFRCDPISEHNRLYWYRQTLGQGPEFLTYFQNEAQLEKSRLLSDRFSAERPKGSFSTLEIQRTEQGDSAMYLCASSLGTLAYEQYFGPGTRLTVT.

This chain connects TRBV4-3 to TRBJ2-3, with 13 bases matching TRBD2. CDR3 length: 19 amino acids. Germline CDR1 is LGHNA and CDR2 is YSLEER. Unmatched junction bases numbered 10, after V lost 0 bases and J lost 4 bases. The CDR3 sequence: CASSQDTRGTSGVADTQYF. The CDR3 DNA sequence: TGCGCCAGCAGCCAAGATACCCGAGGGACTAGCGGGGTAGCAGATACGCAGTATTTT.

The chain links TRBV4-1 to TRBJ1-3, with a weak D call TRBD1 (5 bases). From germline, CDR1 is MGHRA and CDR2 YSYEKL. The CDR3 spans 14 residues. The V gene lost 0 bases and the J gene lost 8 bases, with 11 bases spanning the gap. The CDR3 nucleotides are TGCGCCAGCAGCCAAGACCTCGGGGGGTACACCATATATTTT. The encoded protein is CASSQDLGGYTIYF.

The chain carries TRBV9 and TRBJ2-7, with D maybe TRBD2 (5 bases). V was shortened by 0 bases and J by 3 bases, with 10 bases between the two germline ends. CDR1 is SGDLS, CDR2 YYNGEE, per germline. This CDR3 comprises 14 residues. As DNA, the CDR3 is TGTGCCAGCAGCGTAGGCGCTGAGGGCTACGAGCAGTACGTC. This codes for CASSVGAEGYEQYV.

This clonotype was seen more than once but under ten times. The chain uses TRBV5-5 and TRBJ2-5; D might be TRBD2 (7 bases). The CDR3 consists of 14 residues. Germline CDR1 and CDR2: SGHKS and YYEKEE (reference sequence). V was shortened by 2 bases and J by 3 bases, with 11 bases between the two germline ends. CDR3 sequence reads: CASSFGGQKETQYF. Written as DNA, the CDR3 is TGTGCCAGCAGCTTCGGGGGGCAGAAAGAGACCCAGTACTTC.

Only a few counts were recorded for this clonotype. The genes are TRBV7-2 and TRBJ2-5; D is ambiguous. V lost 5 bases and J lost 4, with 14 bases in between. In germline, CDR1 is SGHTA, CDR2 FQGNSA. The CDR3 has 14 amino acids. CDR3 nucleotides: TGTGCCAGCAGCCCTATTGCGCGCGGAGAGACCCAGTACTTC. This encodes CASSPIARGETQYF. The full variable domain, its missing parts supplied by reference TRBV7-2 and TRBJ2-5, is GAGVSQSPSNKVTEKGKDVELRCDPISGHTALYWYRQSLGQGLEFLIYFQGNSAPDKSGLPSDRFSAERTGGSVSTLTIQRTQQEDSAVYLCASSPIARGETQYFGPGTRLLVL.

The rearrangement joins TRBV29-1 to TRBJ1-2; possibly TRBD1 for D (5 bases). V gave up 6 bases and J gave up 4 bases, with 9 bases separating them. This CDR3 is 11 amino acids long. Germline V gene sequence: CDR1 SQVTM, CDR2 ANQGSEA. The CDR3 here is CSVRRGYGYTF. In DNA form, the CDR3 reads TGCAGCGTACGAAGGGGCTATGGCTACACCTTC.

The V gene is TRBV19, the J gene TRBJ2-1; D gene unclear. V lost 4 bases, J lost 8 bases, and 6 bases lay in between. The CDR3 is 11 residues long. CDR1 and CDR2 from the germline V gene are LNHDA and SQIVND (reference sequence). The CDR3 loop reads CASSRVYEQFF. The CDR3 bases are TGTGCCAGTAGTAGGGTGTATGAGCAGTTCTTC.

The chain recombines TRBV12-3 or TRBV12-4 with TRBJ1-1; 8 nucleotides line up with TRBD1. The junction had 6 bases not matched to a gene; V was cut back by 4 bases and J by 5 bases. The CDR3 runs 14 residues. The CDR3 sequence: CASSSQGAQTEAFF. In DNA, the CDR3 is TGTGCCAGCAGTTCCCAGGGGGCCCAAACTGAAGCTTTCTTT.

The DNA of the CDR3 is TGCGCCAGCAGCCCGAACAGGGGAGGAGATACGCAGTATTTT. Translated: CASSPNRGGDTQYF. J is TRBJ2-3 and V is TRBV5-1; D is perhaps TRBD1 (7 bases). The CDR3 has 14 amino acids. V was trimmed by 4 bases and J by 5 bases, leaving 14 bases between them. Germline V gene lookup returns CDR1 SGHRS and CDR2 YFSETQ.

This rearrangement joins TRBV6-5 to TRBJ2-3, with D tentatively TRBD1 or TRBD2 (6 bases each). CDR1 MNHEY and CDR2 SVGAGI come from the germline V gene. The V and J ends lost 0 bases and 5 bases respectively, with 15 bases between them. This CDR3 is 16 amino acids long. The DNA for the CDR3 is TGTGCCAGCAGTTACTCGAGGGGGACTCTGGGAGATACGCAGTATTTT. Its translation is CASSYSRGTLGDTQYF.

This clonotype was counted a few times. V gene TRBV5-1 combines with J gene TRBJ2-3, with D possibly being TRBD2 (5 bases). The germline V gene has CDR1 SGHRS and CDR2 YFSETQ. The CDR3 runs to 14 residues. Deletions cut 1 base from V and 2 bases from J, with 8 bases between. DNA for the CDR3: TGCGCCAGCAGCTTGATGCGGGTCACAGATACGCAGTATTTT. This codes for CASSLMRVTDTQYF.

This clonotype was seen a few times. The chain links TRBV24-1 to TRBJ1-1, with D perhaps TRBD1 (6 bases). Germline assignment: CDR1 KGHDR and CDR2 SFDVKD. The V end was cut by 1 base, the J end by 2 bases, with 16 bases between. This CDR3 has 17 residues. The DNA of the CDR3 is TGTGCCACCAGTGATTTATATAGGACAGCGAGCAACACTGAAGCTTTCTTT. This translates into CATSDLYRTASNTEAFF.

The chain joins TRBV5-1 to TRBJ2-7, with 10 bases identical to TRBD1. V shed 6 bases and J 4 bases; nucleotides not matched to a gene: 10. The germline V gene encodes CDR1 SGHRS and CDR2 YFSETQ. The CDR3 length is 15 residues. CDR3 sequence (DNA): TGCGCCAGCACACGGACAGGGGGGGGCCAATACGAGCAGTACTTC. Residues: CASTRTGGGQYEQYF.

This clonotype was seen more than once but under ten times. The chain joins TRBV9 to TRBJ2-5, with 9 bases aligning to TRBD1. After removal of 3 bases from V and 0 bases from J, the junction contained 3 bases not matched to a gene. The CDR3 has 15 residues. Germline V CDR1 and CDR2: SGDLS, YYNGEE. CDR3 sequence: CASSAGTGNQETQYF. For the CDR3, the DNA is TGTGCCAGCAGCGCCGGGACAGGGAACCAAGAGACCCAGTACTTC.

This clonotype was counted between two and nine times. The V call is TRBV7-2, the J call TRBJ2-1, with 9 positions matching TRBD2. The V gene's germline CDR1 is SGHTA and CDR2 FQGNSA. V trimming: 2 bases; J trimming: 6 bases; junction bases outside the gene matches: 5. The CDR3 runs 15 residues. The CDR3 nucleotides read TGTGCCAGCAGCTTAATGCGGGGGGGCCTCAATGAGCAGTTCTTC. It yields the protein CASSLMRGGLNEQFF. Full variable domain (rest looked up from reference TRBV7-2 and TRBJ2-1): GAGVSQSPSNKVTEKGKDVELRCDPISGHTALYWYRQSLGQGLEFLIYFQGNSAPDKSGLPSDRFSAERTGGSVSTLTIQRTQQEDSAVYLCASSLMRGGLNEQFFGPGTRLTVL.

DNA of the CDR3: TGCGCCAGCTCGGCTAACACAGGGCGGTCCTATGGCTACACCTTC. As protein: CASSANTGRSYGYTF. J is TRBJ1-2 and V is TRBV5-1, with D perhaps TRBD1 (6 bases). Germline V gives CDR1 SGHRS, CDR2 YFSETQ. Trimming removed 7 bases at V and 4 bases at J, with 20 bases between. The CDR3 extends over 15 amino acids.

The chain recombines TRBV11-2 with TRBJ2-5; TRBD2 matches at 12 bases. V shed 5 bases, J shed 3 bases, and the junction held 7 bases outside the gene matches. The CDR3 covers 16 residues. Per the germline V gene, CDR1 is SGHAT and CDR2 is FQNNGV. The CDR3 region is CASSATSGGAEETQYF. CDR3 DNA sequence: TGTGCCAGCAGCGCGACTAGCGGGGGCGCCGAAGAGACCCAGTACTTC.

The chain carries TRBV4-1 and TRBJ1-1, with D unresolved. Germline V gives CDR1 MGHRA, CDR2 YSYEKL. The CDR3 extends over 15 amino acids. Trimming left V 3 bases short and J 1 base short, with 12 bases between. For the CDR3, the DNA is TGCGCCAGCAGCCATCCGGGCTTCGGGAACACTGAAGCTTTCTTT. Translated: CASSHPGFGNTEAFF.

This chain uses TRBV7-2 with TRBJ1-6; D possibly corresponds to TRBD1 (5 bases). This CDR3 is built from 13 residues. Germline V gene data show CDR1 as SGHTA and CDR2 as FQGNSA. The V gene lost 11 bases and the J gene lost 7 bases, with 15 bases spanning the gap. The CDR3 DNA reads TGTGCCTCAACAGGAGTGGAGAATTCACCCCTCCACTTT. Translating it yields CASTGVENSPLHF.

The chain links TRBV20-1 to TRBJ1-5, with 8 bases lining up with TRBD1. The CDR3 is 14 residues long. The V gene's germline CDR1 is DFQATT and CDR2 SNEGSKA (reference sequence). V was pared by 6 bases and J by 3 bases, with 7 bases of the junction left unmatched. CDR3 sequence (DNA): TGCAGTGCATCCGGGACAGGAATCAATCAGCCCCAGCATTTT. This codes for CSASGTGINQPQHF.

This clonotype appeared a few times. The CDR3 coding sequence is TGCAGTGCTAGAACTAGAAGCACAGGGGCCTCTAACTATGGCTACACCTTC. This codes for CSARTRSTGASNYGYTF. J is TRBJ1-2 and V is TRBV20-1; TRBD1 matches 7 bases. Trimming at V came to 2 bases and at J to 0 bases, leaving 12 bases not matched to a gene. The CDR3 length is 17 residues. Germline CDR1 and CDR2: DFQATT and SNEGSKA (reference sequence).

This clonotype was picked up many times. The chain is built from TRBV5-1 and TRBJ2-5; the D gene could be TRBD1 or TRBD2 (5 bases each). Trimming stripped 0 bases from V and 1 base from J, with 10 bases between. The V gene's germline CDR1 is SGHRS and CDR2 YFSETQ. This CDR3 has 15 residues. The CDR3 is CASSLAGTSQETQYF. The CDR3 nucleotides read TGCGCCAGCAGCTTGGCGGGGACGTCCCAAGAGACCCAGTACTTC.

This clonotype has ten or more counts. This chain uses TRBV20-1 with TRBJ2-7; 14 bases map to TRBD2. The germline V gene has CDR1 DFQATT and CDR2 SNEGSKA (reference sequence). V dropped 5 bases and J dropped 5; count of bases not matched to a gene: 11. The CDR3 consists of 16 residues. CDR3: CSASTSGGAGFNEQYF. Written as DNA, the CDR3 is TGCAGTGCTTCGACTAGCGGGGGGGCCGGTTTTAACGAGCAGTACTTC.

This clonotype was seen ten or more times. CDR3 DNA sequence: TGCGCCAGCAGCTTGCTAGGTAGTCGAGATACGCAGTATTTT. Protein sequence: CASSLLGSRDTQYF. The J gene is TRBJ2-3, the V gene TRBV5-1; D not certain. The V end lost 1 base, the J end lost 5 bases, and 11 bases lay between the germline ends. The CDR3 loop spans 14 amino acids. Germline-derived CDR1 and CDR2 are SGHRS and YFSETQ.